This T cell receptor beta chain appears in the sequencing data of a study of OX40 agonist ivuxolimab in advanced cancers. Across the study: Three patients had partial responses: one hepatocellular carcinoma, two cutaneous melanoma. Study-level findings and limits: Compared with CD4+, CD8+ T cells on average had more expanded clones.

Comment on this clone: As yet, its antigen is unknown.

TCRdb keeps only in-frame clones here, not all; method: immunoSEQ multiplex PCR. The repertoire holds 8,500 to 14,000 clones, with over 80% as singletons. Material: CD4+ or CD8+ T cells sorted from blood, obtained in a trial of the OX40 agonist ivuxolimab. This TCR was sampled from an adult with an advanced solid tumor such as melanoma, head and neck, liver or kidney cancer.

CDR3 residues: CASSLAGGGNQPQHF. The CDR3, as DNA: TGCGCCAGCAGCTTGGCAGGGGGTGGCAATCAGCCCCAGCATTTT. The chain carries TRBV5-1 and TRBJ1-5, with 7 bases matching TRBD1. Germline V lookup: CDR1 SGHRS, CDR2 YFSETQ. The CDR3 sequence is 15 residues long. V shed 0 bases, J shed 2 bases, and the junction held 2 bases outside the gene matches.